The 10 T cell receptor beta chains below come from one sample, sequenced in a study of blood T cell repertoires in COVID-19. Using immunoSEQ multiplex PCR, the repertoire was profiled, and TCRdb retains in-frame clones only, with some absent. The data show roughly 96,000 clones, over 70% seen once. The source material was peripheral blood. Receptor source: a man aged 60 to 69 with acute or convalescent COVID-19.

This chain connects TRBV18 to TRBJ2-1, with 7 bases identical to TRBD2. CDR1 and CDR2 from the germline V gene are KGHSH and LQKENI. The CDR3 length is 14 residues. The V and J ends lost 1 base and 7 bases, in that order; junction bases with no gene match: 4. CDR3 loop: CASSPRGDYNEQFF. The CDR3 DNA follows: TGTGCCAGCTCACCACGAGGGGACTATAATGAGCAGTTCTTC.

This clone was found once. The chain's CDR3 is CASSYSTSGVADTQYF. CDR3 nucleotide sequence: TGTGCCAGCAGTTACTCGACTAGCGGGGTCGCAGATACGCAGTATTTT. The V gene is TRBV6-5, the J gene TRBJ2-3, with 11 bases aligning to TRBD2. This CDR3 comprises 16 residues. The germline V gene has CDR1 MNHEY and CDR2 SVGAGI. V lost 0 bases to trimming and J lost 4 bases; unmatched junction nucleotides: 3.

This sequence joins TRBV5-1 and TRBJ2-5, with TRBD1 matching 12 bases. Germline assignment: CDR1 SGHRS and CDR2 YFSETQ. There are 15 residues in the CDR3. V shed 4 bases and J 6 bases; nucleotides not matched to a gene: 7. CDR3 sequence: CASSIGTGGGKTQYF. CDR3 coding DNA: TGCGCCAGCAGCATCGGGACAGGGGGCGGAAAGACCCAGTACTTC.

The chain combines TRBV10-2 with TRBJ1-1, with TRBD1 matching 10 bases. Germline loops: CDR1 WSHSY, CDR2 SAAADI. The V and J ends lost 0 bases and 7 bases, in that order; junction bases with no gene match: 8. The CDR3 contains 16 residues. CDR3 bases: TGCGCCAGCAGTGAGTCCGGACAGGGGGGTTCTTATGAAGCTTTCTTT. Its translation: CASSESGQGGSYEAFF.

The chain carries TRBV7-9 and TRBJ2-3, with D maybe TRBD1 (6 bases). Germline V CDR1 and CDR2: SEHNR, FQNEAQ (reference sequence). Trimming removed 6 bases from V and 6 bases from J, with 10 bases in between. CDR3 length: 12 residues. The CDR3 DNA reads as TGTGCCAGCAGACCTCAGGGGGATACGCAGTATTTT. Its translation is CASRPQGDTQYF.

This clone was recorded a few times. The J gene is TRBJ1-5, the V gene TRBV4-2; D is unclear. The CDR3 has 13 amino acids. Trimming took off 0 bases at V and 6 bases at J, with 6 bases between the two ends. CDR1 LGHNA and CDR2 YNFKEQ come from the germline V gene. CDR3 in DNA: TGTGCCAGCAGCCAAGAGCAGGTTCAGCCCCAGCATTTT. Its translation: CASSQEQVQPQHF.

The gene calls are TRBV20-1 and TRBJ1-2; D is unclear. The germline CDR1 and CDR2 sequences are DFQATT and SNEGSKA (reference sequence). Deletions cut 3 bases from V and 0 bases from J, with 11 bases between. This CDR3 contains 14 residues. The CDR3 sequence is CSASPPGSNYGYTF. CDR3 sequence (DNA): TGCAGTGCTAGTCCTCCGGGATCTAACTATGGCTACACCTTC.

The V call is TRBV5-1, the J call TRBJ2-3; D might be TRBD2 (6 bases). Germline V gene sequence: CDR1 SGHRS, CDR2 YFSETQ. The germline V and J ends were trimmed by 4 bases and 5 bases, with 14 bases remaining between them. The CDR3 loop spans 14 amino acids. Here the CDR3 reads CASSPGRGRDTQYF. In nucleotides, the CDR3 is TGCGCCAGCAGCCCTGGACGGGGGAGAGATACGCAGTATTTT.

This chain connects TRBV29-1 to TRBJ1-3; the D gene is possibly TRBD1 (6 bases). Germline V gene data show CDR1 as SQVTM and CDR2 as ANQGSEA. CDR3 length: 16 residues. V was shortened by 0 bases and J by 0 bases, with 12 bases between the two germline ends. Written as DNA, the CDR3 is TGCAGCGTTGAAGAGGGGGGGGGCCACTCTGGAAACACCATATATTTT. Protein: CSVEEGGGHSGNTIYF.

The genes are TRBV3-1 (or the pseudogene TRBV3-2) and TRBJ1-5; 9 bases fit TRBD1. Germline lookup yields CDR1 LGHDT and CDR2 YNNKEL (reference sequence). The J segment lost 5 bases and the V segment lost 1 base, leaving 3 bases of the junction unmatched. CDR3 size: 15 residues. CDR3 sequence (DNA): TGTGCCAGCAGCCAAGTGTGGACAGGGGATCAGCCCCAGCATTTT. Protein: CASSQVWTGDQPQHF.